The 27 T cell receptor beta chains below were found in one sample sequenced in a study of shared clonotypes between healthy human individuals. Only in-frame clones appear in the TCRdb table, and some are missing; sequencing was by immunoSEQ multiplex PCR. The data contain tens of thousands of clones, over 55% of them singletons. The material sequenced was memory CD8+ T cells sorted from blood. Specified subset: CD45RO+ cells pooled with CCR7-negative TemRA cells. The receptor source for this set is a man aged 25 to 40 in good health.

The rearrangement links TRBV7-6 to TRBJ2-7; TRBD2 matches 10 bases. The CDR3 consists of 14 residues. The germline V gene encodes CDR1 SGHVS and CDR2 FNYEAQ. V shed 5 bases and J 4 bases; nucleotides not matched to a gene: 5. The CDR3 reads CASSPLAGDYEQYF. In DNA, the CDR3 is TGTGCCAGCAGCCCCCTAGCGGGAGATTACGAGCAGTACTTC. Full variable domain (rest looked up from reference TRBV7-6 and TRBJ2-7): GAGVSQSPRYKVTKRGQDVALRCDPISGHVSLYWYRQALGQGPEFLTYFNYEAQQDKSGLPNDRFSAERPEGSISTLTIQRTEQRDSAMYRCASSPLAGDYEQYFGPGTRLTVT.

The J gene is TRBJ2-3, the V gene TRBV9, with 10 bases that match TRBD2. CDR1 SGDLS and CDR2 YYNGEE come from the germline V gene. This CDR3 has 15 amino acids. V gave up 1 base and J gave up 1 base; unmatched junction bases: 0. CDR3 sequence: CASSVSGRGTDTQYF. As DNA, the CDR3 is TGTGCCAGCAGCGTAAGCGGGAGGGGCACAGATACGCAGTATTTT.

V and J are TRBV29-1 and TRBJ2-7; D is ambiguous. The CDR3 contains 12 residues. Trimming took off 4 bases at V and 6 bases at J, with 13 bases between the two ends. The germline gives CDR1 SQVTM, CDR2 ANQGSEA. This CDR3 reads CSVARWQGEQYF. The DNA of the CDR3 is TGCAGCGTTGCTCGTTGGCAAGGCGAGCAGTACTTC.

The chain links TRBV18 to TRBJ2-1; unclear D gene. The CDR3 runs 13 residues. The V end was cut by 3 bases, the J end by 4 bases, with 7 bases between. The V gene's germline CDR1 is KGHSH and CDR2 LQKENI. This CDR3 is CASSPGSYNEQFF. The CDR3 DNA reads TGTGCCAGCTCACCTGGGTCTTACAATGAGCAGTTCTTC.

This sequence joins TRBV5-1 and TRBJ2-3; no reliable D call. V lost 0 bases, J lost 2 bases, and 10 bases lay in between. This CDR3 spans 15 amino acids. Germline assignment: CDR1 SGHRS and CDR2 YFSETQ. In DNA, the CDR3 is TGCGCCAGCAGCTTGGAGGGCAGCTCCACAGATACGCAGTATTTT. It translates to CASSLEGSSTDTQYF.

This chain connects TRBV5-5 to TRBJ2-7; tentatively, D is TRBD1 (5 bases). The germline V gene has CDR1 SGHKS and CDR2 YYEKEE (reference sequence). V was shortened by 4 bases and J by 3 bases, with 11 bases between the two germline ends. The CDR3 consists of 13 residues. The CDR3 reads CASSLHRIYEQYF. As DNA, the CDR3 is TGTGCCAGCAGCCTCCACAGGATCTACGAGCAGTACTTC.

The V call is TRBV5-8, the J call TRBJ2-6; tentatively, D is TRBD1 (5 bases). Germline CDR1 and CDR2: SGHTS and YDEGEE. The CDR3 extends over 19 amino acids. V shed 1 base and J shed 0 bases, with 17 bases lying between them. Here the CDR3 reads CASSLIKNRPGSGANVLTF. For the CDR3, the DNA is TGTGCCAGCAGCTTGATTAAGAACAGGCCAGGCTCTGGGGCCAACGTCCTGACTTTC.

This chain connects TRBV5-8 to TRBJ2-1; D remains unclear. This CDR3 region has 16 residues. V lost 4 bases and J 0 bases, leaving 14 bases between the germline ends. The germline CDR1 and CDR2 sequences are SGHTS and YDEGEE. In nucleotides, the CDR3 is TGTGCCAGCAGCGACTCTAGATACTCCTCCTACAATGAGCAGTTCTTC. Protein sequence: CASSDSRYSSYNEQFF.

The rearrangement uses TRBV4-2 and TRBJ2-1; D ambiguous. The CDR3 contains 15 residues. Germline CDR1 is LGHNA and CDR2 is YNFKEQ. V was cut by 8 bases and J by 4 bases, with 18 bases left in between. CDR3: CASELRRVGYNEQFF. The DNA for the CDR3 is TGTGCCAGCGAATTGAGGCGCGTCGGGTACAATGAGCAGTTCTTC.

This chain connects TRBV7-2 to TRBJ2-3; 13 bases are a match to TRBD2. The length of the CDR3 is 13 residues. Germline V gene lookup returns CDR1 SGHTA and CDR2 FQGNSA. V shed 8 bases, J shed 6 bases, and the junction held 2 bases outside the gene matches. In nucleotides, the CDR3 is TGTGCCAGCCGGACTAGCGGGAGTGATACGCAGTATTTT. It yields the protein CASRTSGSDTQYF.

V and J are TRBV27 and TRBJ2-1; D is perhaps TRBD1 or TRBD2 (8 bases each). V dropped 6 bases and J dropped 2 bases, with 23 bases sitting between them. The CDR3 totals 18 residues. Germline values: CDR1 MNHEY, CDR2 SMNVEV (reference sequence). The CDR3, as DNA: TGTGCCAGCAGGTTAGCGGGACAGGATTCGGCTCCCTACAATGAGCAGTTCTTC. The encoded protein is CASRLAGQDSAPYNEQFF.

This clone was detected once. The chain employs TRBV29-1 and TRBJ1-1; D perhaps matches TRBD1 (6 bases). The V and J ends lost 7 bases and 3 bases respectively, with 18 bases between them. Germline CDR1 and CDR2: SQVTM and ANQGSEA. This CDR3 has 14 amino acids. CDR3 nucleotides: TGCAGCGCCATACTAAGACCAGGGGACACTGAAGCTTTCTTT. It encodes CSAILRPGDTEAFF. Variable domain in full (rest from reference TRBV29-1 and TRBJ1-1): SAVISQKPSRDICQRGTSLTIQCQVDSQVTMMFWYRQQPGQSLTLIATANQGSEATYESGFVIDKFPISRPNLTFSTLTVSNMSPEDSSIYLCSAILRPGDTEAFFGQGTRLTVV.

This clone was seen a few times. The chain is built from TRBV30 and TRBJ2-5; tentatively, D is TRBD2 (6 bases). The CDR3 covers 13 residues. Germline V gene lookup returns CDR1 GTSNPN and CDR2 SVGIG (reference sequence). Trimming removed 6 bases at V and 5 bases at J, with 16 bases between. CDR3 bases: TGTGCCTGCCATCGGGGGTTCGGGGAGACCCAGTACTTC. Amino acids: CACHRGFGETQYF.

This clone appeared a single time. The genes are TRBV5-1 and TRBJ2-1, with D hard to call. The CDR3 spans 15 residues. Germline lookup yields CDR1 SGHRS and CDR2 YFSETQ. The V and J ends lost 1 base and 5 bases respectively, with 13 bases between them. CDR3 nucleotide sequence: TGCGCCAGCAGCTTGTCCGGCCTTAGCCACAATGAGCAGTTCTTC. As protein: CASSLSGLSHNEQFF.

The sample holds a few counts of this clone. The CDR3 region is CASSLQQSTDTQYF. In nucleotides, the CDR3 is TGTGCCAGCAGTTTACAACAGAGCACAGATACGCAGTATTTT. The genes are TRBV28 and TRBJ2-3; D is undetermined. The CDR3 totals 14 residues. V shed 2 bases and J shed 0 bases, with 6 bases lying between them. Germline lookup yields CDR1 MDHEN and CDR2 SYDVKM. Complete variable domain (other parts from reference TRBV28 and TRBJ2-3): DVKVTQSSRYLVKRTGEKVFLECVQDMDHENMFWYRQDPGLGLRLIYFSYDVKMKEKGDIPEGYSVSREKKERFSLILESASTNQTSMYLCASSLQQSTDTQYFGPGTRLTVL.

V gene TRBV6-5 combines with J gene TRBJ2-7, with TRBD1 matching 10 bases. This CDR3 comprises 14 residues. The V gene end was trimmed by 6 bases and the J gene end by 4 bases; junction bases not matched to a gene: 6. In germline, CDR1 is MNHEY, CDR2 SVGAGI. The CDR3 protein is CASSHGQGGYEQYF. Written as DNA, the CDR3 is TGTGCCAGCAGCCACGGACAGGGGGGTTACGAGCAGTACTTC.

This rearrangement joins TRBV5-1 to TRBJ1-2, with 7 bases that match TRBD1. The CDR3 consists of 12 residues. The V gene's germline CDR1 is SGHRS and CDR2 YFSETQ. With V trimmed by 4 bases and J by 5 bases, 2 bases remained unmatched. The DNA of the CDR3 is TGCGCCAGCAGCACGACAGGGTATGGCTACACCTTC. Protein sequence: CASSTTGYGYTF.

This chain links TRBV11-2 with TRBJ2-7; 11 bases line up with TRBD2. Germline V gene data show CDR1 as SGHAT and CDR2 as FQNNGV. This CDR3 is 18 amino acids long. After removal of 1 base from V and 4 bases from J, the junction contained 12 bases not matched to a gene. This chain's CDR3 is CASSLGVAGGSGAYEQYF. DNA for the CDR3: TGTGCCAGCAGCTTAGGCGTAGCGGGAGGGTCCGGGGCATACGAGCAGTACTTC.

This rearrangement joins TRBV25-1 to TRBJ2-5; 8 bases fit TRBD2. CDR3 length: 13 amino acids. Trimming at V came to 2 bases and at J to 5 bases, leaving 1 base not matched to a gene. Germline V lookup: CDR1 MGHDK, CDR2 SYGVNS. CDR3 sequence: CASSEPSGETQYF. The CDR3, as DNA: TGTGCCAGCAGTGAACCTAGCGGGGAGACCCAGTACTTC.

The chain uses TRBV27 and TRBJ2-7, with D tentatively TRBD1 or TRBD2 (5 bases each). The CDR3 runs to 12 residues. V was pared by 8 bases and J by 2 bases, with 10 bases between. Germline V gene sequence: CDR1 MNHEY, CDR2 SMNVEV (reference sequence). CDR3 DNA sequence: TGTGCCAGCGGGACGCCGACCTACGAGCAGTACTTC. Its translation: CASGTPTYEQYF.

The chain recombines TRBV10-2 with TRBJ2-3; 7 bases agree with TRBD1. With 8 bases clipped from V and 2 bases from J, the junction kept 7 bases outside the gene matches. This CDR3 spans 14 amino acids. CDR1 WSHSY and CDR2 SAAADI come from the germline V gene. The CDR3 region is CASQRGQYTDTQYF. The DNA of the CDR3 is TGCGCCAGCCAAAGGGGACAGTACACAGATACGCAGTATTTT.

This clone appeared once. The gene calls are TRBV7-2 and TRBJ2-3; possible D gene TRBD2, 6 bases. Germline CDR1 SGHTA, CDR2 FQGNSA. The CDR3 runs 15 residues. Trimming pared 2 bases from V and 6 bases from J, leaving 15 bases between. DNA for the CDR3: TGTGCCAGCAGCTTAAGGTGGGGCGGGACGGATACGCAGTATTTT. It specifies CASSLRWGGTDTQYF.

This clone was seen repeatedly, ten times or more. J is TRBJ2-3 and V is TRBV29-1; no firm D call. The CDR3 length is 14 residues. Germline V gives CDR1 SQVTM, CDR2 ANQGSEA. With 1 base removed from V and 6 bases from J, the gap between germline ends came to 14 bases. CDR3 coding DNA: TGCAGCGTTGAAGTAGTCGGCCCTCCGGATACGCAGTATTTT. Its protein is CSVEVVGPPDTQYF.

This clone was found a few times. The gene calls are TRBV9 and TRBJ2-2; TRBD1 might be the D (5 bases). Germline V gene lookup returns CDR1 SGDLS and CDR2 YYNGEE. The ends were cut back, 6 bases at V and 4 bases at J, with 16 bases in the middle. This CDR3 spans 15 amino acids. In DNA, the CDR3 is TGTGCCAGCACCCCATGGGGCTCACCCACCGGGGAGCTGTTTTTT. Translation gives CASTPWGSPTGELFF.

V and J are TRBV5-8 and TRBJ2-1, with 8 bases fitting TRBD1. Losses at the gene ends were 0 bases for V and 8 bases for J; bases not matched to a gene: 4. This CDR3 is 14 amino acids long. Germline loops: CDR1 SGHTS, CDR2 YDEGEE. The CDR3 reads CASSLGQGADEQFF. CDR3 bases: TGTGCCAGCAGCTTGGGGCAGGGGGCCGATGAGCAGTTCTTC.

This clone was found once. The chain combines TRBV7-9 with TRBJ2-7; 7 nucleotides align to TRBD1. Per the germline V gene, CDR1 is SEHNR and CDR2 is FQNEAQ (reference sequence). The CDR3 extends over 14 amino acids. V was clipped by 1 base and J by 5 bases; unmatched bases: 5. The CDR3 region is CASSLEGAGDEQYF. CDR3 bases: TGTGCCAGCAGCTTAGAGGGGGCCGGCGACGAGCAGTACTTC.

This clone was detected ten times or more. The CDR3 nucleotides read TGTGCCAGCAGCTCATTACTAGCGGGAGAAGGTGCAGATACGCAGTATTTT. It specifies CASSSLLAGEGADTQYF. The rearrangement links TRBV5-4 to TRBJ2-3, with 11 bases matching TRBD2. The CDR3 extends over 17 amino acids. V lost 3 bases to trimming and J lost 4 bases; unmatched junction nucleotides: 10. Germline CDR1 SGHNT, CDR2 YYREEE (reference sequence). Looking up the rest from reference TRBV5-4 and TRBJ2-3 gives the full variable domain: ETGVTQSPTHLIKTRGQQVTLRCSSQSGHNTVSWYQQALGQGPQFIFQYYREEENGRGNFPPRFSGLQFPNYSSELNVNALELDDSALYLCASSSLLAGEGADTQYFGPGTRLTVL.